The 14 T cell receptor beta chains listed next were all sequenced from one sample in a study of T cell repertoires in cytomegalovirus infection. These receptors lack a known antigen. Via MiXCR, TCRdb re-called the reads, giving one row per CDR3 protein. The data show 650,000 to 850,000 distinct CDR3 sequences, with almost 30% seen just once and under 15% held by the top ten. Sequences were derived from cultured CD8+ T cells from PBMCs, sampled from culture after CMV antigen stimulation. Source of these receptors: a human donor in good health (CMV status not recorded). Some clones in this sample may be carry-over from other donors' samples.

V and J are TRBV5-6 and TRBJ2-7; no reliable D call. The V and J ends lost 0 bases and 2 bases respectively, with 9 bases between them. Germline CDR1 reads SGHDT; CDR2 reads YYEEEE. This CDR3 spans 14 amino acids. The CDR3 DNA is TGTGCCAGCAGCTTGGAAGGGTCAGCCTACGAGCAGTACGTC. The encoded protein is CASSLEGSAYEQYV.

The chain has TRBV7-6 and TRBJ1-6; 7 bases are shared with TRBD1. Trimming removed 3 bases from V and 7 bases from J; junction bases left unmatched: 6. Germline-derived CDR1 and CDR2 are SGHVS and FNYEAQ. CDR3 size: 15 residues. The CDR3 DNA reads TGTGCCAGCAGCTTTCAGGGGGTGCACAATTCACCCCTCCACTTT. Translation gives CASSFQGVHNSPLHF. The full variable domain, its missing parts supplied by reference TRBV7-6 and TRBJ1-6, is GAGVSQSPRYKVTKRGQDVALRCDPISGHVSLYWYRQALGQGPEFLTYFNYEAQQDKSGLPNDRFSAERPEGSISTLTIQRTEQRDSAMYRCASSFQGVHNSPLHFGNGTRLTVT.

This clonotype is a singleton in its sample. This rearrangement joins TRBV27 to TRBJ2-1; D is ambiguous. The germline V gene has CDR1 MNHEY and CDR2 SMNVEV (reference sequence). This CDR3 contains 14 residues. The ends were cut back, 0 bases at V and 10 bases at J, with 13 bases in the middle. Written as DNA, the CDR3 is TGTGCCAGCAGTTTATCCCCCGGCCCCCTAGAGCAGTTCTTC. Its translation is CASSLSPGPLEQFF.

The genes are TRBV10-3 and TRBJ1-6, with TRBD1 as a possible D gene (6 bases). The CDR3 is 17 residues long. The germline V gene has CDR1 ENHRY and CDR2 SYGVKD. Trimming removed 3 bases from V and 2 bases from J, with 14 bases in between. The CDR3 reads CAISDPRTDPYNSPLHF. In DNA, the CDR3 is TGTGCCATCAGTGACCCTAGGACAGATCCCTATAATTCACCCCTCCACTTT.

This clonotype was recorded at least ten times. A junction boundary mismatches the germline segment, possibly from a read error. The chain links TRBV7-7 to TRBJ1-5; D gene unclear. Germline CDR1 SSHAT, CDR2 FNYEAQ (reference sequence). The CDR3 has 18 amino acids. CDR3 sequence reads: CASSLEVPLRALWEPQHF. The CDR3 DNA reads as TGTGCTAGCAGCTTAGAGGTCCCCCTTCGGGCCCTCTGGGAGCCCCAGCATTTT.

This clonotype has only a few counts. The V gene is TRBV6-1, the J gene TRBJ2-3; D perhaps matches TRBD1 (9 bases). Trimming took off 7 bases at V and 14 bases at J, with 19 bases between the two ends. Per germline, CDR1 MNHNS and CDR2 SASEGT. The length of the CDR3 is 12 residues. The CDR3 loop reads CASTGGDRASYF. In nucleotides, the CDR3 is TGTGCCAGCACGGGGGGGGACAGGGCCTCGTATTTT.

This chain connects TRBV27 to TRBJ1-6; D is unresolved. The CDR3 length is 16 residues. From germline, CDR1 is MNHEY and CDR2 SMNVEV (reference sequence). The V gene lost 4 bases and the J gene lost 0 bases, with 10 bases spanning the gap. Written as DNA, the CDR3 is TGTGCCAGCAGTTCACTACAGAGCTCCTATAATTCACCCCTCCACTTT. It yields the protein CASSSLQSSYNSPLHF.

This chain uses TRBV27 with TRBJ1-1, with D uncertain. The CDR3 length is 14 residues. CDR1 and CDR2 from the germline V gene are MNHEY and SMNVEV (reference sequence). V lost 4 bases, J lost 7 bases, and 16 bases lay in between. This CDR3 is CASSSVRAFDEAFF. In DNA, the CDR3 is TGTGCCAGCAGTTCAGTTCGGGCCTTTGATGAAGCTTTCTTT.

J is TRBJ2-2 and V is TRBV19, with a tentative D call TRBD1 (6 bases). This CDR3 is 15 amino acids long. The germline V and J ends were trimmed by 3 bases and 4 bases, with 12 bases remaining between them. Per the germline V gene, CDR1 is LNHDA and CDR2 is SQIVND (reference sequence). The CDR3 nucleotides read TGTGCCAGTAGTATTTCAGGGGCCGGCACCGGGGAGCTGTTTTTT. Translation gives CASSISGAGTGELFF. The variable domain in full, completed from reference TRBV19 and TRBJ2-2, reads DGGITQSPKYLFRKEGQNVTLSCEQNLNHDAMYWYRQDPGQGLRLIYYSQIVNDFQKGDIAEGYSVSREKKESFPLTVTSAQKNPTAFYLCASSISGAGTGELFFGEGSRLTVL.

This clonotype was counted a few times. CDR3 loop: CAISTPEGLGETQYF. The DNA for the CDR3 is TGTGCCATCAGTACTCCCGAGGGGCTAGGGGAGACCCAGTACTTC. V and J are TRBV10-3 and TRBJ2-5; D tentatively reads TRBD1 or TRBD2 (5 bases each). The CDR3 covers 15 residues. Germline loops: CDR1 ENHRY, CDR2 SYGVKD. V lost 5 bases, J lost 5 bases, and 18 bases lay in between.

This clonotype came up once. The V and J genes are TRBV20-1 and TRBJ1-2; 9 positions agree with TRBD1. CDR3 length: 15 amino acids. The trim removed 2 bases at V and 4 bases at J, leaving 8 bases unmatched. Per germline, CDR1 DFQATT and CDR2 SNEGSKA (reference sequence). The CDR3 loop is CSARPRTGDRYGYTF. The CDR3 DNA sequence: TGCAGTGCTAGACCCCGGACAGGGGATCGCTATGGCTACACCTTC.

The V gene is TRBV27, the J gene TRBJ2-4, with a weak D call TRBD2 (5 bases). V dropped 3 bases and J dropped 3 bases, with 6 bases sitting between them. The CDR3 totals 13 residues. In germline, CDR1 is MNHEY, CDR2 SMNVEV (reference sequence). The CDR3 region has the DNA TGTGCCAGCAGTTTTGGAGGCAAAAACATTCAGTACTTC. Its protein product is CASSFGGKNIQYF.

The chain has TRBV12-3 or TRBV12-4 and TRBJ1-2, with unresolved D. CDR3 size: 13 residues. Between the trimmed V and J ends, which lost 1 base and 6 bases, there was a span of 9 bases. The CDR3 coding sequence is TGTGCCAGCAGTTTAGATGGAATAAATGGCTACACCTTC. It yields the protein CASSLDGINGYTF.

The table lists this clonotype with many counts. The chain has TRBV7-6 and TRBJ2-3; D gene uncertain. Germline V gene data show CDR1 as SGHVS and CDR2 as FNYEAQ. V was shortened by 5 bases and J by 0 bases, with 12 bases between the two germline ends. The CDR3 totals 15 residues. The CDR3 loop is CASSASDRSTDTQYF. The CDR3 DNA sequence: TGTGCCAGCAGCGCGAGCGACCGGAGCACAGATACGCAGTATTTT.